Listed below are T cell receptor beta chains from one sample, sequenced in a study of somatic mutations in cytotoxic T cells in rheumatoid arthritis. The assay was immunoSEQ multiplex PCR, and TCRdb's table has in-frame clones only and misses some. The profile shows thousands of clones, 70% of them singletons. The sequenced sample was CD8+ T cells sorted from blood. The origin of the receptors is a man aged 35 to 55 in good health. Both conserved end residues are part of each CDR3.

TRBV30,TRBJ2-3,CAWALGTDTQYF
TRBV25-1,TRBJ2-3,CASSSGGISYRDTDTQYF
TRBV27,TRBJ2-7,CASSLGTGGFYEQYF
TRBV28,TRBJ2-1,CASNKLTSQNLEQFF
TRBV19,TRBJ2-2,CASSTGGRTGELFF
TRBV7-8,TRBJ2-1,CASGPGAAPWEQFF
TRBV2,TRBJ2-7,CASSKTSGVSYEQYF
TRBV7-9,TRBJ2-3,CASSPRITTDTQYF
TRBV28,TRBJ1-5,CASSPPWQPQHF
TRBV27,TRBJ2-5,CASSSTVKETQYF
TRBV5-1,TRBJ1-2,CASSLTWGRDGYTF
TRBV11-2,TRBJ1-2,CASSLEGRQNYGYTF
TRBV11-2,TRBJ1-4,CASSLVSPGYGEKLFF
TRBV19,TRBJ1-5,CASRAANGFFDSNQPQHF
TRBV19,TRBJ1-1,CASMGREAFF
TRBV4-1,TRBJ2-7,CASSQAADTSGSYEQYF
TRBV28,TRBJ1-5,CASSRLGTSYAPQHF
TRBV2,TRBJ2-2,CASSEVASGASNTGELFF
TRBV5-1,TRBJ2-3,CASSYYTDTQYF
TRBV30,TRBJ1-2,CAWSNTGYGYTF
TRBV5-4,TRBJ2-2,CAGGGITGELFF
TRBV27,TRBJ1-2,CASRSRGLANYGYTF
TRBV28,TRBJ1-5,CASRADSGSNQPQHF
TRBV7-9,TRBJ2-2,CASSGWEGAPNTGELFF
TRBV6-6,TRBJ1-2,CASLGVRYGYTF
TRBV28,TRBJ2-1,CASSAQTGSMTSGRVHNEQFF
TRBV9,TRBJ1-3,CASSVTGAGNTIYF
TRBV10-3,TRBJ1-3,CAISESRRGSGNTIYF
TRBV6-6,TRBJ1-1,CASSYIGNTEAFF
TRBV18,TRBJ2-7,CATGTSGYYEQYF
TRBV13,TRBJ2-2,CASSSLQTSGANTGELFF
TRBV4-1,TRBJ1-1,CASSQEIARVNTEAFF
TRBV11-2,TRBJ2-7,CASSPRGLAGGREQYF